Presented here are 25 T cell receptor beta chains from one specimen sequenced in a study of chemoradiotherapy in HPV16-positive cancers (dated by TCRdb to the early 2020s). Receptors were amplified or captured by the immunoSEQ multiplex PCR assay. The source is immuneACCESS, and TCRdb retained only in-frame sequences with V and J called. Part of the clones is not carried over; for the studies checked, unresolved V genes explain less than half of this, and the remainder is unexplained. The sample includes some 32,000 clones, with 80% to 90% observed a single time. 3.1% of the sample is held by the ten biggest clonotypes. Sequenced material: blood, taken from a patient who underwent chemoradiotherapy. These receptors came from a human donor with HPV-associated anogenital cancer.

The CDR3 protein is CAWDRPPSYEQYF. Here the CDR3 DNA reads TGTGCCTGGGACCGCCCCCCCTCCTACGAGCAGTACTTC. The V and J genes are TRBV30 and TRBJ2-7; D unresolved. The germline gives CDR1 GTSNPN, CDR2 SVGIG (reference sequence). This CDR3 is 13 amino acids long. V gave up 5 bases and J gave up 0 bases, with 11 bases separating them. Using reference TRBV30 and TRBJ2-7 for the parts outside the CDR3, the full variable domain is SQTIHQWPATLVQPVGSPLSLECTVEGTSNPNLYWYRQAAGRGLQLLFYSVGIGQISSEVPQNLSASRPQDRQFILSSKKLLLSDSGFYLCAWDRPPSYEQYFGPGTRLTVT.

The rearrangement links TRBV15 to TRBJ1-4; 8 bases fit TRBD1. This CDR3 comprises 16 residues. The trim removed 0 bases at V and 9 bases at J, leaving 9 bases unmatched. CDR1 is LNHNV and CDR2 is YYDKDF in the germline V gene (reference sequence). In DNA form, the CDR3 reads TGTGCCACCAGCAGAGATTTCCGGGACAGGTGGCAAAAACTGTTTTTT. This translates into CATSRDFRDRWQKLFF.

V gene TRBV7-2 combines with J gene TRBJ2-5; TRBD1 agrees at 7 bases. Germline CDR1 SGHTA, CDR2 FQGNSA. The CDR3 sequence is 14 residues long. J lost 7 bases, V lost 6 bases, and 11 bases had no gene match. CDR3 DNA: TGTGCCAGCAGTTTCGGACAGGCACGAGTGACCCAGTACTTC. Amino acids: CASSFGQARVTQYF.

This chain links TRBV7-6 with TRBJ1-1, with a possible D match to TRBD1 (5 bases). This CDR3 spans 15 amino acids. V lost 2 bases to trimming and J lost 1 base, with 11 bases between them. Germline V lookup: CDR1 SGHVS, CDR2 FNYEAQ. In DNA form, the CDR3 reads TGTGCCAGCAGCTTAAGGTCAGGGTCGAACACTGAAGCTTTCTTT. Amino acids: CASSLRSGSNTEAFF.

CDR3 DNA: TGTGCCAGCAGCTCATTGCCGGGACAGTCAAACTATGGCTACACCTTC. This translates into CASSSLPGQSNYGYTF. The chain employs TRBV7-9 and TRBJ1-2, with 7 positions matching TRBD1. The germline CDR1 and CDR2 sequences are SEHNR and FQNEAQ (reference sequence). V was clipped by 4 bases and J by 2 bases; unmatched bases: 10. The CDR3 spans 16 residues.

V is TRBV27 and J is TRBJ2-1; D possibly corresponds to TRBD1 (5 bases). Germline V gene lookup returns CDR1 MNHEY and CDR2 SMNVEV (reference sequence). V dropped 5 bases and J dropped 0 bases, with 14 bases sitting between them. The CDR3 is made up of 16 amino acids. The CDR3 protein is CASSPTGHSSYNEQFF. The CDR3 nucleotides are TGTGCCAGCAGTCCAACCGGACACAGCTCCTACAATGAGCAGTTCTTC.

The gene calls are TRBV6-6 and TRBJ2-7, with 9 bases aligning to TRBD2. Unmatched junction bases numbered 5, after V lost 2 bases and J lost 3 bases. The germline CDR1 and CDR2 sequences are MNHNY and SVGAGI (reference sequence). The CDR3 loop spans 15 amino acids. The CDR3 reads CASSYRAGGHYEQYF. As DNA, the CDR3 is TGTGCCAGCAGTTACCGGGCGGGAGGGCACTACGAGCAGTACTTC.

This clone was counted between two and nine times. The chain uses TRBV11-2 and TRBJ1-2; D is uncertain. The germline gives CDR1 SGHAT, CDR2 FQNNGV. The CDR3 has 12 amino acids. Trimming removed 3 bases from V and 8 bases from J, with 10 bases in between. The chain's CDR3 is CASSLTGGGYTF. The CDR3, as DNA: TGTGCCAGCAGCTTGACGGGTGGCGGCTACACCTTC.

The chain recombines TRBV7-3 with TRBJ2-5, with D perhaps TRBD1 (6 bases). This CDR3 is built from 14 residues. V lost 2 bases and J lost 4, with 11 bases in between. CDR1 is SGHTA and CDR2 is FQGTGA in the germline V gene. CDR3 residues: CASSLGGSRETQYF. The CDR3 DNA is TGTGCCAGCAGCTTAGGGGGCTCAAGAGAGACCCAGTACTTC.

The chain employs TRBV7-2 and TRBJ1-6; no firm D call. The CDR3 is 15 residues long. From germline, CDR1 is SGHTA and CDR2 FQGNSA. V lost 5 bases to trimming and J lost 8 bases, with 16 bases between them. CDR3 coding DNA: TGTGCCAGCAGCCTCGCTGGCAGGACCCATTCACCCCTCCACTTT. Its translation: CASSLAGRTHSPLHF. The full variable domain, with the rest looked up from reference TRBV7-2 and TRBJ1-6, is GAGVSQSPSNKVTEKGKDVELRCDPISGHTALYWYRQSLGQGLEFLIYFQGNSAPDKSGLPSDRFSAERTGGSVSTLTIQRTQQEDSAVYLCASSLAGRTHSPLHFGNGTRLTVT.

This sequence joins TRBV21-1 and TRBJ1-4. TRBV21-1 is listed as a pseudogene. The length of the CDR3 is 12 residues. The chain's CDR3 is CASSTKNEKLFF. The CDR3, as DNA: TGTGCCAGCAGCACTAAAAATGAAAAACTGTTTTTT.

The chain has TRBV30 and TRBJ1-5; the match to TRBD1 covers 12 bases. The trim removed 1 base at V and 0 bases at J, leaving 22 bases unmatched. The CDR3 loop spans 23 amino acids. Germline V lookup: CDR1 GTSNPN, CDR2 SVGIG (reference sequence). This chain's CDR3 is CAWSAGGGQGADVLRYSNQPQHF. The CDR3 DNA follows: TGTGCCTGGAGTGCGGGGGGGGGACAGGGGGCGGATGTCCTCCGATATAGCAATCAGCCCCAGCATTTT.

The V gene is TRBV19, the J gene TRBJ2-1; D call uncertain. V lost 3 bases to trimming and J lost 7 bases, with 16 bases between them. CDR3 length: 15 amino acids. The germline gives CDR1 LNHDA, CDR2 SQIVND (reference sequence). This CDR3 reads CASSIKWTLRNEQFF. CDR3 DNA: TGTGCCAGTAGTATTAAGTGGACCTTGCGTAATGAGCAGTTCTTC. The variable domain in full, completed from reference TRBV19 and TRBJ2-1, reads DGGITQSPKYLFRKEGQNVTLSCEQNLNHDAMYWYRQDPGQGLRLIYYSQIVNDFQKGDIAEGYSVSREKKESFPLTVTSAQKNPTAFYLCASSIKWTLRNEQFFGPGTRLTVL.

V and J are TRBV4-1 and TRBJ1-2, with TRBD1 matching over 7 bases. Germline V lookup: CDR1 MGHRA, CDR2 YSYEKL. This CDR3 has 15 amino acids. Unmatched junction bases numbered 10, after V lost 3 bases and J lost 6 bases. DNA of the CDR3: TGCGCCAGCAGCCACTCCCTCACAGGGGTAAATGGCTACACCTTC. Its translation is CASSHSLTGVNGYTF.

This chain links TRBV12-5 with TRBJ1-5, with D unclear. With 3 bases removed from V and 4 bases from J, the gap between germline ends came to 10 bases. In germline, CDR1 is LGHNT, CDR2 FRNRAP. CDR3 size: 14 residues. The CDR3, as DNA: TGTGCTAGTGGTTTAGTGAACATGAATCAGCCCCAGCATTTT. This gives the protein CASGLVNMNQPQHF.

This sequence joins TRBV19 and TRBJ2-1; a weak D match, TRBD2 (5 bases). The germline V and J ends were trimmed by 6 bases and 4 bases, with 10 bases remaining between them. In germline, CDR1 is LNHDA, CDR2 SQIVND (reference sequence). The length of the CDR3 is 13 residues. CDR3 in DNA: TGTGCCAGTAGGAAAGCGGAATACAATGAGCAGTTCTTC. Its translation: CASRKAEYNEQFF.

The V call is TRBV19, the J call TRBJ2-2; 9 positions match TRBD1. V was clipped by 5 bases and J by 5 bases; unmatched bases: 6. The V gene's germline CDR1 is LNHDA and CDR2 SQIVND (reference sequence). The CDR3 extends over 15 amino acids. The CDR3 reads CASSSGQGTTGELFF. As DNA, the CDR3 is TGTGCCAGTAGTTCGGGACAGGGTACTACCGGGGAGCTGTTTTTT.

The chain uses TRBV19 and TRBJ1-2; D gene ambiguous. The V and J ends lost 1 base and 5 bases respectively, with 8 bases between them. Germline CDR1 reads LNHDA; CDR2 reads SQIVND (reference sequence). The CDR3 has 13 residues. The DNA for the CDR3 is TGTGCCAGTAGTATAGGCGGGTATTATGGCTACACCTTC. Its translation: CASSIGGYYGYTF. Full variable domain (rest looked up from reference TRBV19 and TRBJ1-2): DGGITQSPKYLFRKEGQNVTLSCEQNLNHDAMYWYRQDPGQGLRLIYYSQIVNDFQKGDIAEGYSVSREKKESFPLTVTSAQKNPTAFYLCASSIGGYYGYTFGSGTRLTVV.

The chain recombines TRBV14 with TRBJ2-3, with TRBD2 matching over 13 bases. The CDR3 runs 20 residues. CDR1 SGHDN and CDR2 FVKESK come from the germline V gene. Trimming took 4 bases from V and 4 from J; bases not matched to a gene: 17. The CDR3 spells CASSPGLAGAFPTSADTQYF. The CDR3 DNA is TGTGCCAGCAGCCCAGGACTAGCGGGAGCGTTCCCCACCAGTGCAGATACGCAGTATTTT.

The CDR3 region has the DNA TGTGCCAGCAGGAGAGGGGTAGCGCTTGCAACGAGGGAATACGAGCAGTACTTC. Translation: CASRRGVALATREYEQYF. The V call is TRBV11-2, the J call TRBJ2-7; D tentatively reads TRBD1 or TRBD2 (5 bases each). Trimming took 6 bases from V and 4 from J, leaving 28 bases between them. The CDR3 has 18 residues. Germline values: CDR1 SGHAT, CDR2 FQNNGV. The whole variable domain, filled in from reference TRBV11-2 and TRBJ2-7, reads EAGVAQSPRYKIIEKRQSVAFWCNPISGHATLYWYQQILGQGPKLLIQFQNNGVVDDSQLPKDRFSAERLKGVDSTLKIQPAKLEDSAVYLCASRRGVALATREYEQYFGPGTRLTVT.

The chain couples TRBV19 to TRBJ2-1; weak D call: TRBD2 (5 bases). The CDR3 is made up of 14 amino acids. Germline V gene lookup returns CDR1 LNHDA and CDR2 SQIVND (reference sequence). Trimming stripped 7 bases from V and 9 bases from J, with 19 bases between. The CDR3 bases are TGTGCCAGTACCCTGAGGGCCCCAAATGGTGAGCAGTTCTTC. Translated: CASTLRAPNGEQFF.

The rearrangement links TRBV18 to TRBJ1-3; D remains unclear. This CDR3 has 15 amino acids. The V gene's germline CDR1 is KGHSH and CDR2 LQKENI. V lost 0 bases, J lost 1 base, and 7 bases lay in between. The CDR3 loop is CASSPPGQSGNTIYF. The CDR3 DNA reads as TGTGCCAGCTCACCACCGGGCCAGTCTGGAAACACCATATATTTT.

The CDR3 sequence is CASGPTRAYGYTF. CDR3 coding DNA: TGTGCTAGTGGGCCCACCAGGGCCTATGGCTACACCTTC. The chain links TRBV12-5 to TRBJ1-2; possible D gene TRBD1, 5 bases. The ends were cut back, 6 bases at V and 4 bases at J, with 12 bases in the middle. Germline CDR1 reads LGHNT; CDR2 reads FRNRAP. The CDR3 sequence is 13 residues long.

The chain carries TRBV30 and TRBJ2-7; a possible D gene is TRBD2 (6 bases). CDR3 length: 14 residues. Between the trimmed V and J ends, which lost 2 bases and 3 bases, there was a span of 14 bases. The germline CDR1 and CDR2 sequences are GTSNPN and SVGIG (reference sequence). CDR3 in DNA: TGTGCCTGGAGTCGGGACTTGAGGCTCTACGAGCAGTACTTC. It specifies CAWSRDLRLYEQYF.

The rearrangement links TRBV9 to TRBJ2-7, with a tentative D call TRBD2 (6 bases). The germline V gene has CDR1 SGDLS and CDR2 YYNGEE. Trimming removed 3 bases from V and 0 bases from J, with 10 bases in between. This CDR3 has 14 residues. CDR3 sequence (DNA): TGTGCCAGCAGCGGGGAGGACATCTCCTACGAGCAGTACTTC. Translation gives CASSGEDISYEQYF.